This TCR beta chain was captured in a study of T cell changes during pregnancy in multiple sclerosis. The data were produced by immunoSEQ multiplex PCR, yet TCRdb's version contains in-frame clones alone and is incomplete. The table has about 67,000 clones, roughly 90% seen once. In germline, CDR1 is SGHRS, CDR2 YFSETQ. The CDR3 spans 16 residues. V lost 6 bases, J lost 1 base, and 7 bases stayed unmatched. The source was peripheral blood, collected in the second trimester of pregnancy. The chain is built from TRBV5-1 and TRBJ2-2; 9 bases fit TRBD2. This receptor was taken from a female donor with multiple sclerosis, enrolled in a pregnancy study. The CDR3 here is CASKGIAGENTGELFF. The DNA of the CDR3 is TGCGCCAGCAAGGGGATAGCGGGGGAGAACACCGGGGAGCTGTTTTTT.